Following are 3 T cell receptor beta chains from one sample sequenced in a study of regulatory T cells in long-lasting Graves disease. Time point specified: persistent/refractory GD, antithyroid drugs over 5 years with positive TRAb. TCR sequences were obtained from RNA taken from PBMCs. Libraries of TCR beta came from iRepertoire HTBI primers plus Arm-PCR of CDR3 regions. TCRdb itself ran the multiplex PCR reads through MiXCR, one entry per CDR3 protein. Of some 430,000 distinct CDR3 sequences in the sample, roughly a fifth were seen once. Sample: peripheral blood mononuclear cells (PBMCs), taken when the disease was refractory, from a patient treated with antithyroid drugs. The origin of the receptors is a female donor with Graves disease.

This clonotype showed up many times. The chain recombines TRBV20-1 with TRBJ2-5, with D perhaps matching TRBD2 (5 bases). The V end was cut by 0 bases, the J end by 9 bases, with 17 bases between. From germline, CDR1 is DFQATT and CDR2 SNEGSKA (reference sequence). The CDR3 sequence is 14 residues long. DNA of the CDR3: TGCAGTGCTAGAGATGCTAGCTTCCATGGGGCCCAGTACTTC. Its protein is CSARDASFHGAQYF.

This clonotype was found many times. V and J are TRBV7-2 and TRBJ2-5; weak D call: TRBD1 (5 bases). Looked up from germline, CDR1 is SGHTA and CDR2 is FQGNSA. V lost 4 bases to trimming and J lost 10 bases, with 16 bases between them. The CDR3 extends over 13 amino acids. DNA for the CDR3: TGTGCCAGCAGCTCAGTGGGGCCTCATAGCCAGTACTTC. As protein: CASSSVGPHSQYF.

This chain links TRBV7-2 with TRBJ2-7; 9 bases map to TRBD1. Germline lookup yields CDR1 SGHTA and CDR2 FQGNSA. Trimming removed 5 bases from V and 2 bases from J; junction bases left unmatched: 7. The CDR3 sequence is 15 residues long. The CDR3 here is CASSPIGDRAYEQYF. The CDR3 DNA follows: TGTGCCAGCAGCCCTATCGGGGACAGGGCCTACGAGCAGTACTTC.